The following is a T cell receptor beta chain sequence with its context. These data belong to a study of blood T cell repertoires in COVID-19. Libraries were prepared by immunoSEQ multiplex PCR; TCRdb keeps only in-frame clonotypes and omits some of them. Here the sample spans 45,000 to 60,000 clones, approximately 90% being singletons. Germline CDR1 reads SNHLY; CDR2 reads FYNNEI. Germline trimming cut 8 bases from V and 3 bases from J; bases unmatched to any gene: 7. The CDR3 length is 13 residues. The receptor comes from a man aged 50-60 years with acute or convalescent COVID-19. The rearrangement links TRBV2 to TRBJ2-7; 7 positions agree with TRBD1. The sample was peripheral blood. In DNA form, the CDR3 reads TGTGCCAGCGGCGAAGGGGGCATCTACGAGCAGTACTTC. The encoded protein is CASGEGGIYEQYF.